This T cell receptor (beta chain) was sequenced for a study of blood T cell repertoires in COVID-19 (dated by TCRdb to between 2020 and 2021). Regarding the complete study: Samples from collaborators originated in the United States, Italy and Spain and spanned both the acute and convalescent phases of COVID-19. The repertoires were made available in a free public database intended to serve as a resource for research on the immune response to SARS-CoV-2. The dataset comprised deeply sampled blood TCRbeta repertoires from subjects exposed to, actively infected with, or recovered from COVID-19. The samples were drawn from the first 160 participants of the ongoing ImmuneRACE study and from some 1,300 subjects provided by 6 global collaborators. The material from the prospective study consisted of cDNA or gDNA derived from T cells, B-cell-depleted T cells, or PBMCs. The sample metadata nearly always contained a de-identified subject ID, COVID-19 status, age in years and sex. Where available, HLA class I and class II types were taken from metadata supplied by the sample provider and were not determined by assay-based typing. Results and caveats for the whole study, not just this receptor: Clinical and demographic metadata were provided uncurated, with the amount varying by source and participant.

About this clone itself: What antigen it recognizes has not been identified. Base qualities are not recorded, but no much larger clone differs from it by a single base.

TCRbeta CDR3 regions were amplified from genomic DNA by means of the immunoSEQ Assay, a bias-controlled multiplex PCR. Per the source publication's procedure: Within the assay, amplification of reference gene primers was used to estimate how many nucleated cells each sample contained. To quantify the absolute abundance of each unique TCRbeta CDR3 rearrangement, sequence reads were collapsed and filtered. For each sample, productive Simpson clonality was calculated as the square root of Simpson's diversity index across productive rearrangements. TCRdb obtained this table from immuneACCESS and retained in-frame rearrangements with V and J assigned. These tables miss some clones; where compared with another copy, unresolved V genes account for less than half of the shortfall, and the remainder is unexplained. The DNA was the basis for D and trimming; V, J and clone size are from that table. The sample table shows under 250,000 clones, and more than 75% are seen once. The biggest ten clones account for roughly 5.2% of the sample.

At one collaborating source in Seattle, patients were enrolled during active infection and were followed longitudinally through the course of disease. Collaborating institutions collected whole blood in K2EDTA tubes following their own protocols. For TCRbeta analysis, collaborator samples were shipped as frozen whole blood, as isolated PBMCs, or as DNA extracted from either sample type. Sequencing used peripheral blood. This clonotype was sampled from a woman older than 75 with COVID-19, enrolled during active disease.

The CDR3 sequence is CASRITGTENTEAFF. The DNA sequence is TGCGCCAGCAGGATAACCGGGACAGAGAACACTGAAGCTTTCTTT. The chain links TRBV5-1 with TRBJ1-1; 7 central bases correspond to TRBD1. The CDR3 goes from the cysteine to the phenylalanine over 15 residues. Only the CDR3 portion is preserved as DNA: 45 bases, with reading frame beginning at the first base. V trim: 5 bases; J trim: 1 base; unmatched bases: 8. Via the germline V gene, CDR1 is SGHRS and CDR2 YFSETQ.